The subject of this entry is one TCR beta chain. Antigen unknown. CDR3 size: 15 residues. Germline V gives CDR1 MRHNA, CDR2 SNTAGT. The data belong to a study of T cells expressing NK-cell markers. Regarding the study as a whole: These clonotypes also led the CD3+CD56-NKG2C+ fraction in several donors.

TCRdb reprocessed the 5' RACE reads, keeping one entry per CDR3 protein, no DNA. In all, the sample yields 300,000 to 500,000 distinct CDR3 sequences. The specimen was blood T cells: a sorted CD56 or NKG2C T cell subset, CD4+ or CD8+ T cells, or bulk PBMC T cells (not recorded which). This TCR derives from a woman in her fifties or sixties in good health. The gene calls are TRBV6-4 and TRBJ2-2; the D call of TRBD1 rests on TCRdb alone, since no DNA is present to check it. The CDR3 is CASSDAGTETGELFF.